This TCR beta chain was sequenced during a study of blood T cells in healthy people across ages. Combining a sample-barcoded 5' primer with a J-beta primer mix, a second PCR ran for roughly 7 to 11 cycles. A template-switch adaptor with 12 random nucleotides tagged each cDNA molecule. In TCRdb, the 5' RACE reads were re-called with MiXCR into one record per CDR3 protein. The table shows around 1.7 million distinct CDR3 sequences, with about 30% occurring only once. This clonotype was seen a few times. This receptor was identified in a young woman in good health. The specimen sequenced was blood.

CDR3 nucleotide sequence: TGCGCCAGCAGGCCCGGGACAGGGGGCAATGGCTACACCTTC. As protein: CASRPGTGGNGYTF. The chain is built from TRBV5-1 and TRBJ1-2, with TRBD1 identical over 12 bases. The J segment lost 6 bases and the V segment lost 5 bases, leaving 5 bases of the junction unmatched. This CDR3 contains 14 residues. The V gene's germline CDR1 is SGHRS and CDR2 YFSETQ.